This T cell receptor beta chain was obtained from a study of vaccination effects on CD4 cells after COVID-19. Using immunoSEQ multiplex PCR, the repertoire was profiled, and TCRdb retains in-frame clones only, with some absent. The table records some 30,000 clones, roughly 63% of them present only once. Antigen-specific CD4+ T cells were expanded (with viral peptide pools) by the ViraFEST assay ahead of sequencing. It was after 10 days of culture that CD4+ T cells were isolated. All study participants received two doses of BNT162b2 or mRNA-1273 vaccine. At days 3 and 7, half of the medium was exchanged for IL-2 medium. CDR3 length: 19 amino acids. Trimming took 1 base from V and 4 from J, leaving 20 bases between them. From germline, CDR1 is LNHDA and CDR2 SQIVND (reference sequence). With respect to this clone: Its antigen is unknown.

This clonotype was sampled from a human donor who received a COVID-19 vaccine. The sample consisted of CD4+ T cells from PBMCs cultured with SARS-CoV-2 spike peptides, taken after COVID-19 vaccination. The rearrangement uses TRBV19 and TRBJ2-6; a weak D match, TRBD1 (5 bases). The DNA of the CDR3 is TGTGCCAGTAGTATAGTAGGGTGGCAGGGTACTGGGGGGGCCAACGTCCTGACTTTC. It encodes CASSIVGWQGTGGANVLTF. The whole variable domain, remainder taken from reference TRBV19 and TRBJ2-6, is DGGITQSPKYLFRKEGQNVTLSCEQNLNHDAMYWYRQDPGQGLRLIYYSQIVNDFQKGDIAEGYSVSREKKESFPLTVTSAQKNPTAFYLCASSIVGWQGTGGANVLTFGAGSRLTVL.